This T cell receptor (beta chain) stems from a study of T cell responses to AZD1222 COVID-19 vaccine. Notes on this clone: What it binds is unknown.

Data came from immunoSEQ multiplex PCR; TCRdb stores just in-frame clones and leaves some out. This table holds approximately 93,000 clones, more than 70% found once. J lost 7 bases, V lost 4 bases, and 6 bases had no gene match. Germline loops: CDR1 LNHDA, CDR2 SQIVND (reference sequence). CDR3 length: 14 residues. Some second doses came at about 4 weeks and others at about 12 weeks; these were pooled. Whole-study results and caveats: The donor group comprised mostly white British people and more females; the analysis possibly underestimated clonal diversity. Within unmutated variant regions lay the reported targets of nearly half of spike-specific TCRs.

The material sequenced was peripheral blood, taken 28 days after the second AZD1222 dose. The sequence was obtained from an adult who received the AZD1222 COVID-19 vaccine. The V call is TRBV19, the J call TRBJ2-7; TRBD1 agrees at 11 bases. Here the CDR3 reads CASSRGQGAGEQYF. The CDR3 region has the DNA TGTGCCAGTAGTAGAGGACAGGGGGCCGGAGAGCAGTACTTC.